This TCR beta chain was recovered during a study of T cell responses to AZD1222 COVID-19 vaccine. Looking at the study overall: Second-dose schedules of about 4 or about 12 weeks were combined. Findings and caveats of the study: The donor cohort was predominantly white British with a female majority, and clonal diversity may have been underestimated. Once two AZD1222 doses were given, Spike-specific TCR breadth and depth went up.

Germline values: CDR1 SEHNR, CDR2 FQNEAQ (reference sequence). The V gene lost 2 bases and the J gene lost 0 bases, with 4 bases spanning the gap. The CDR3 has 13 amino acids. Generated by immunoSEQ multiplex PCR, the TCRdb table keeps only in-frame clones and is missing some. The repertoire consists of under 200,000 clones, with 85% to 95% occurring once and the leading ten covering approximately 0.58%. As regards this clone: Its antigen is currently unknown.

The TCR was taken from an adult in good health. This chain uses TRBV7-9 with TRBJ1-1; D gene uncertain. The sample here was peripheral blood, taken on day 0 of AZD1222 vaccination. DNA of the CDR3: TGTGCCAGCAGCTTACAGATGAACACTGAAGCTTTCTTT. This codes for CASSLQMNTEAFF.